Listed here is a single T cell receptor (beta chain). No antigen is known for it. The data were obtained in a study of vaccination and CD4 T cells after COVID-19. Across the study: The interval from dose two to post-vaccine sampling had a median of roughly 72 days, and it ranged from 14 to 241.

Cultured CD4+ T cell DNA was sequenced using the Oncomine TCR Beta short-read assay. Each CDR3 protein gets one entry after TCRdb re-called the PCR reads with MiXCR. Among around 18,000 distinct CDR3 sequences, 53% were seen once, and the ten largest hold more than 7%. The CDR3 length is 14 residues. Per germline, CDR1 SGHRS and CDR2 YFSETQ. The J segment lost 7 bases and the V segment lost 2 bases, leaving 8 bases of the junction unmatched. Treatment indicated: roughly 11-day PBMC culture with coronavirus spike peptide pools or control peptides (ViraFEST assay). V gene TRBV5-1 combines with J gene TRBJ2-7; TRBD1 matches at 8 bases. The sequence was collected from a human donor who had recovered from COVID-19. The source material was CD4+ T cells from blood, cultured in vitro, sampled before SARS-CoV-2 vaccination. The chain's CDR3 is CASSFDRGTGEQYF. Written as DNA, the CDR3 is TGCGCCAGCAGCTTTGACAGGGGAACGGGGGAGCAGTACTTC. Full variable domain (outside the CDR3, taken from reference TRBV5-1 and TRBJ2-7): KAGVTQTPRYLIKTRGQQVTLSCSPISGHRSVSWYQQTPGQGLQFLFEYFSETQRNKGNFPGRFSGRQFSNSRSEMNVSTLELGDSALYLCASSFDRGTGEQYFGPGTRLTVT.